The 5 T cell receptor beta chains listed next were all sequenced from one sample in a study of blood T cells in healthy people across ages. Primed by a sample-barcoded 5' primer and a J-beta primer mix, a second PCR proceeded for about 7 to 12 cycles. TCRdb used MiXCR to reprocess the 5' RACE reads, holding one entry per CDR3 protein. The sample has 1.8 million or so distinct CDR3 sequences, roughly two fifths seen once. The sample comprised blood. The receptors were sampled from a human donor in good health.

This clonotype was seen more than once but under ten times. The V gene is TRBV5-1, the J gene TRBJ2-5; D is perhaps TRBD2 (6 bases). The CDR3 loop spans 14 amino acids. V was cut by 2 bases and J by 5 bases, with 13 bases left in between. In germline, CDR1 is SGHRS, CDR2 YFSETQ. In nucleotides, the CDR3 is TGCGCCAGCAGCTTTGGGGGGTTTGAGGAGACCCAGTACTTC. It encodes CASSFGGFEETQYF.

Points on this clonotype: Germline and junction disagree at one end, which may indicate a read error. The chain has TRBV7-2 and TRBJ2-7; 7 bases line up with TRBD1. The CDR3 covers 16 residues. Germline values: CDR1 SGHTA, CDR2 FQGNSA. CDR3 in DNA: TGTGCCAGCGGCTTACCGACAGGGTTCAGCTCCTACGAGCAGTACTTC. Amino acids: CASGLPTGFSSYEQYF.

V is TRBV29-1 and J is TRBJ2-1; D is ambiguous. Germline V gene lookup returns CDR1 SQVTM and CDR2 ANQGSEA. The CDR3 is 13 residues long. V dropped 7 bases and J dropped 8 bases, with 18 bases sitting between them. The CDR3 is CSGVRNGGDEQFF. The DNA of the CDR3 is TGCAGCGGCGTCAGAAATGGTGGGGATGAGCAGTTCTTC.

This clonotype has a handful of counts. The chain has TRBV7-9 and TRBJ2-4; 7 bases agree with TRBD1. Unmatched junction bases numbered 6, after V lost 4 bases and J lost 0 bases. The CDR3 totals 16 residues. Germline V lookup: CDR1 SEHNR, CDR2 FQNEAQ (reference sequence). CDR3 protein: CASSSGQDLAKNIQYF. The DNA of the CDR3 is TGTGCCAGCAGCTCCGGACAGGATCTAGCCAAAAACATTCAGTACTTC.

This clonotype appeared a few times. The V gene is TRBV6-2 or TRBV6-3, the J gene TRBJ2-7; D ambiguous. This CDR3 is built from 14 residues. The germline V gene has CDR1 MNHEY and CDR2 SVGEGT. V gave up 2 bases and J gave up 2 bases, with 10 bases separating them. The CDR3 sequence is CASSYGVETYEQYF. The CDR3 coding sequence is TGTGCCAGCAGTTACGGCGTGGAGACCTACGAGCAGTACTTC.